One and the same sample provided the 32 T cell receptor beta chains below, sequenced in a study of blood T cell repertoires in COVID-19 (dated by TCRdb to 2020 to 2022). Library preparation employed the immunoSEQ multiplex PCR assay. The table comes from immuneACCESS by way of TCRdb, which keeps in-frame sequences with V and J called. Part of the clones is missing from these tables; in studies checked, under half for an unresolved V gene and the rest for unknown reasons. The sample records some 100,000 clones, around four fifths of which are singletons. The ten largest clones capture around 10% of the sample. The sequencing sample was made of peripheral blood. These receptors all stem from a woman aged 70-85 years with acute or convalescent COVID-19.

This clone was seen a handful of times. This CDR3 is also generated by other DNA sequences in the sample. The rearrangement uses TRBV4-3 and TRBJ1-2; 8 bases fit TRBD1. In germline, CDR1 is LGHNA, CDR2 YSLEER. Trimming at V came to 1 base and at J to 3 bases, leaving 4 bases not matched to a gene. The CDR3 contains 15 residues. The CDR3 here is CASSQALQGDYGYTF. CDR3 DNA: TGCGCCAGCAGCCAAGCCTTACAGGGGGACTATGGCTACACCTTC.

The chain has TRBV5-1 and TRBJ1-1, with D possibly matching TRBD1 (6 bases). Trimming removed 5 bases from V and 5 bases from J, with 16 bases in between. The CDR3 is made up of 14 amino acids. Germline V gene sequence: CDR1 SGHRS, CDR2 YFSETQ. This chain's CDR3 is CASRPRGADTEAFF. The CDR3 bases are TGCGCCAGCAGACCGCGGGGGGCTGATACTGAAGCTTTCTTT.

The chain joins TRBV30 to TRBJ1-1, with D maybe TRBD1 (5 bases). Germline V gene sequence: CDR1 GTSNPN, CDR2 SVGIG (reference sequence). The V end lost 5 bases, the J end lost 1 base, and 11 bases lay between the germline ends. This CDR3 has 13 amino acids. The CDR3 DNA reads TGTGCCTGGGGGACCCAGGGGAACACTGAAGCTTTCTTT. The encoded protein is CAWGTQGNTEAFF.

The chain has TRBV29-1 and TRBJ2-3; D might be TRBD1 (8 bases). In germline, CDR1 is SQVTM, CDR2 ANQGSEA. The CDR3 extends over 14 amino acids. Trimming stripped 7 bases from V and 1 base from J, with 15 bases between. CDR3 protein: CSAWGGQGTDTQYF. The CDR3 coding sequence is TGCAGCGCCTGGGGGGGACAGGGCACAGATACGCAGTATTTT.

V and J are TRBV11-2 and TRBJ2-3; D possibly corresponds to TRBD2 (6 bases). The CDR3 has 12 residues. CDR1 is SGHAT, CDR2 FQNNGV, per germline. The V end was cut by 7 bases, the J end by 3 bases, with 8 bases between. The CDR3 here is CASKRVTDTQYF. The CDR3 DNA sequence: TGTGCCAGCAAGCGGGTGACAGATACGCAGTATTTT. Full variable domain (rest looked up from reference TRBV11-2 and TRBJ2-3): EAGVAQSPRYKIIEKRQSVAFWCNPISGHATLYWYQQILGQGPKLLIQFQNNGVVDDSQLPKDRFSAERLKGVDSTLKIQPAKLEDSAVYLCASKRVTDTQYFGPGTRLTVL.

The J gene is TRBJ1-2, the V gene TRBV24-1; D uncertain. This CDR3 has 13 amino acids. Germline values: CDR1 KGHDR, CDR2 SFDVKD. V lost 4 bases, J lost 2 bases, and 7 bases lay in between. Here the CDR3 reads CATSEGSNYGYTF. The CDR3 coding sequence is TGTGCCACCAGTGAGGGCAGCAACTATGGCTACACCTTC.

The table lists this clone with a few counts. J is TRBJ2-2 and V is TRBV7-2, with D unresolved. Between the trimmed V and J ends, which lost 5 bases and 7 bases, there was a span of 14 bases. The CDR3 extends over 14 amino acids. Germline values: CDR1 SGHTA, CDR2 FQGNSA. This CDR3 reads CASSTETPGGELFF. DNA of the CDR3: TGTGCCAGCAGCACAGAAACGCCCGGCGGGGAGCTGTTTTTT.

The chain links TRBV21-1 to TRBJ2-5; the table's D call, TRBD2, was not checked against the DNA. TRBV21-1 corresponds to a pseudogene. The CDR3 contains 16 residues. CDR3 loop: CASSKGAGGPQETQYF. The DNA of the CDR3 is TGTGCCAGCAGCAAAGGGGCAGGAGGACCGCAAGAGACCCAGTACTTC.

CDR3 DNA sequence: TGTGCCAGCAGCTCCCGCGGGGGAGGTGGTACAGATACGCAGTATTTT. Translating it yields CASSSRGGGGTDTQYF. The J gene is TRBJ2-3, the V gene TRBV7-3; 7 positions match TRBD2. The J segment lost 3 bases and the V segment lost 4 bases, leaving 10 bases of the junction unmatched. The CDR3 consists of 16 residues. Germline lookup yields CDR1 SGHTA and CDR2 FQGTGA.

This rearrangement joins TRBV3-1 (or the pseudogene TRBV3-2) to TRBJ2-3; 8 bases are a match to TRBD2. The V gene's germline CDR1 is LGHDT and CDR2 YNNKEL (reference sequence). The CDR3 consists of 12 residues. With 8 bases clipped from V and 3 bases from J, the junction kept 1 base outside the gene matches. CDR3 nucleotide sequence: TGTGCCAGCGGCGGGGGGACAGATACGCAGTATTTT. It encodes CASGGGTDTQYF.

The chain couples TRBV19 to TRBJ2-7, with unresolved D. Trimming left V 4 bases short and J 3 bases short, with 13 bases between. The CDR3 length is 14 residues. Germline values: CDR1 LNHDA, CDR2 SQIVND (reference sequence). CDR3 loop: CASSTRHGNYEQYF. DNA of the CDR3: TGTGCCAGTAGTACCCGACACGGCAACTACGAGCAGTACTTC.

The rearrangement joins TRBV7-3 to TRBJ2-3; 7 positions match TRBD1. Per germline, CDR1 SGHTA and CDR2 FQGTGA. V was pared by 5 bases and J by 3 bases, with 11 bases of the junction left unmatched. The CDR3 extends over 16 amino acids. The CDR3 sequence: CASSQGTDRTTDTQYF. Written as DNA, the CDR3 is TGTGCCAGCAGCCAGGGAACGGACAGGACGACAGATACGCAGTATTTT.

The chain uses TRBV21-1 and TRBJ2-1; TRBD1, the table's D call, was not compared with the DNA. TRBV21-1 is shown as a pseudogene. The CDR3 contains 12 residues. This CDR3 is CASSGNRFGQFF. The CDR3 region has the DNA TGTGCCAGCAGCGGGAACAGGTTTGGGCAGTTCTTC.

The J gene is TRBJ1-1, the V gene TRBV28, with 9 nucleotides matching TRBD1. The length of the CDR3 is 15 residues. V trimming: 4 bases; J trimming: 5 bases; junction bases outside the gene matches: 8. The germline gives CDR1 MDHEN, CDR2 SYDVKM. This chain's CDR3 is CASSWDRELVTEAFF. CDR3 DNA sequence: TGTGCCAGCAGTTGGGACAGGGAATTGGTTACTGAAGCTTTCTTT.

V gene TRBV28 combines with J gene TRBJ1-3; no reliable D call. V lost 3 bases and J 2 bases, leaving 11 bases between the germline ends. Germline-derived CDR1 and CDR2 are MDHEN and SYDVKM. CDR3 size: 15 residues. The CDR3 DNA sequence: TGTGCCAGCAGTTTTTATTTGGGCACTGGAAACACCATATATTTT. Translating gives CASSFYLGTGNTIYF.

V gene TRBV9 combines with J gene TRBJ2-3, with 9 bases matching TRBD2. This CDR3 has 15 amino acids. The V gene's germline CDR1 is SGDLS and CDR2 YYNGEE. The ends lost 1 base at V and 5 bases at J; junction bases unmatched: 5. CDR3 coding DNA: TGTGCCAGCAGCGTATACAGCGGGGGGAAAGATACGCAGTATTTT. It encodes CASSVYSGGKDTQYF.

The chain couples TRBV28 to TRBJ1-6, with 7 bases lining up with TRBD1. There are 16 residues in the CDR3. CDR1 and CDR2 (germline): MDHEN, SYDVKM. Germline trimming cut 4 bases from V and 10 bases from J; bases unmatched to any gene: 13. In nucleotides, the CDR3 is TGTGCCAGCAGTTCCGGGGGTGACAGGGACTTATCACCCCTCCACTTT. Its translation is CASSSGGDRDLSPLHF. Full variable domain (outside the CDR3, taken from reference TRBV28 and TRBJ1-6): DVKVTQSSRYLVKRTGEKVFLECVQDMDHENMFWYRQDPGLGLRLIYFSYDVKMKEKGDIPEGYSVSREKKERFSLILESASTNQTSMYLCASSSGGDRDLSPLHFGNGTRLTVT.

The gene calls are TRBV6-6 and TRBJ2-3; 8 positions match TRBD2. CDR3 length: 13 residues. Germline V gene data show CDR1 as MNHNY and CDR2 as SVGAGI (reference sequence). Trimming cost V 6 bases and J 4 bases; bases outside gene matches: 3. For the CDR3, the DNA is TGTGCCAGCAGACGGGGGGGGGCAGATACGCAGTATTTT. It specifies CASRRGGADTQYF.

V usage is TRBV6-5 and J usage is TRBJ1-2, with 9 bases that match TRBD1. The CDR3 loop spans 12 amino acids. CDR1 is MNHEY, CDR2 SVGAGI, per germline. The CDR3 nucleotides read TGTGCAACACAGGGGGCGACATATGGCTACACCTTC. Translating gives CATQGATYGYTF.

The chain joins TRBV6-5 to TRBJ2-5, with a tentative D call TRBD2 (6 bases). V gave up 7 bases and J gave up 2 bases, with 17 bases separating them. Germline CDR1 and CDR2: MNHEY and SVGAGI. The CDR3 consists of 15 residues. In DNA, the CDR3 is TGTGCCAGCACTCGGGGGAATGGGCAACAAGAGACCCAGTACTTC. Protein: CASTRGNGQQETQYF.

This clone was counted once. This chain connects TRBV6-5 to TRBJ2-7; TRBD1 aligns across 11 bases. Trimming took 5 bases from V and 3 from J; bases not matched to a gene: 6. The CDR3 consists of 15 residues. From germline, CDR1 is MNHEY and CDR2 SVGAGI. This CDR3 is CASSKGQGVVYEQYF. CDR3 nucleotide sequence: TGTGCCAGCAGTAAGGGACAGGGGGTGGTCTACGAGCAGTACTTC.

The rearrangement uses TRBV7-2 and TRBJ1-2; a possible D gene is TRBD1 (6 bases). The V end was cut by 2 bases, the J end by 4 bases, with 11 bases between. The CDR3 runs 14 residues. CDR1 SGHTA and CDR2 FQGNSA come from the germline V gene. The CDR3 sequence is CASSLPGQFYGYTF. CDR3 bases: TGTGCCAGCAGCTTACCAGGACAGTTCTATGGCTACACCTTC.

V and J are TRBV29-1 and TRBJ2-3; D is undetermined. Germline assignment: CDR1 SQVTM and CDR2 ANQGSEA. With 1 base removed from V and 10 bases from J, the gap between germline ends came to 9 bases. The CDR3 is 11 amino acids. CDR3 protein: CSVEVSSSQYF. The CDR3 region has the DNA TGCAGCGTTGAAGTGAGTTCGTCGCAGTATTTT.

V usage is TRBV10-1 and J usage is TRBJ1-1; 8 nucleotides align to TRBD1. Trimming removed 5 bases from V and 2 bases from J; junction bases left unmatched: 4. The CDR3 consists of 14 residues. Germline V gives CDR1 WNHNN, CDR2 SYGVQD (reference sequence). CDR3 nucleotide sequence: TGCGCCAGCAGTCCCGGACAGGGAAACACTGAAGCTTTCTTT. It translates to CASSPGQGNTEAFF.

CDR3: CASSTRRDSFQPQHF. Written as DNA, the CDR3 is TGTGCCAGCAGCACTCGTAGGGACAGTTTTCAGCCCCAGCATTTT. V gene TRBV21-1 combines with J gene TRBJ1-5; the listed D gene, TRBD1, was not tested against the DNA. TRBV21-1 has pseudogene status. The CDR3 has 15 amino acids.

This chain links TRBV2 with TRBJ2-3; 8 nucleotides agree with TRBD1. CDR1 is SNHLY and CDR2 is FYNNEI in the germline V gene. Germline trimming cut 8 bases from V and 2 bases from J; bases unmatched to any gene: 6. The CDR3 consists of 14 residues. This CDR3 is CASGQGQNTDTQYF. In nucleotides, the CDR3 is TGTGCCAGCGGACAGGGACAAAACACAGATACGCAGTATTTT.

J is TRBJ1-2 and V is TRBV30, with D possibly TRBD1 on 5 matching bases. Trimming took 3 bases from V and 8 from J, leaving 19 bases between them. This CDR3 has 14 amino acids. Per germline, CDR1 GTSNPN and CDR2 SVGIG (reference sequence). CDR3 sequence reads: CAWRNTGPESGYTF. CDR3 bases: TGTGCCTGGAGAAATACAGGCCCGGAATCGGGCTACACCTTC.

V usage is TRBV18 and J usage is TRBJ1-1; 7 nucleotides line up with TRBD1. V shed 6 bases, J shed 6 bases, and the junction held 7 bases outside the gene matches. The CDR3 loop spans 13 amino acids. CDR1 and CDR2 from the germline V gene are KGHSH and LQKENI. The CDR3 nucleotides read TGTGCCAGCTCCTCCATAGGGGGCCCTGAAGCTTTCTTT. Amino acid sequence: CASSSIGGPEAFF.

The chain uses TRBV6-5 and TRBJ1-3; 7 nucleotides align to TRBD1. This CDR3 region has 15 residues. CDR1 and CDR2 (germline): MNHEY, SVGAGI. Unmatched junction bases numbered 6, after V lost 5 bases and J lost 2 bases. The CDR3 is CASSLTGATGNTIYF. The CDR3, as DNA: TGTGCCAGCAGTCTTACAGGGGCGACTGGAAACACCATATATTTT.

Relative to its sample, this clone is medium-sized. The chain uses TRBV5-8 and TRBJ1-5; D is uncertain. Germline CDR1 is SGHTS and CDR2 is YDEGEE. The CDR3 consists of 15 residues. V lost 0 bases to trimming and J lost 3 bases, with 10 bases between them. This CDR3 is CASSLVGPLNQPQHF. The CDR3 region has the DNA TGTGCCAGCAGCTTGGTTGGGCCGCTCAATCAGCCCCAGCATTTT.

CDR3 coding DNA: TGTGCCAGCAGTGGGACTGACTATGGCTACACCTTC. Translating it yields CASSGTDYGYTF. The J gene is TRBJ1-2, the V gene TRBV12-3 or TRBV12-4; a weak D match, TRBD1 (5 bases). The CDR3 consists of 12 residues. The germline V and J ends were trimmed by 5 bases and 3 bases, with 7 bases remaining between them.

Judged by abundance, this clone is medium-sized. This sequence joins TRBV30 and TRBJ1-1, with 10 bases aligning to TRBD1. V dropped 3 bases and J dropped 3; count of bases not matched to a gene: 4. The CDR3 runs 14 residues. The germline V gene has CDR1 GTSNPN and CDR2 SVGIG (reference sequence). As DNA, the CDR3 is TGTGCCTGGAGCCCCGGGACAGGGGACACTGAAGCTTTCTTT. It codes for CAWSPGTGDTEAFF.